What follows describes a single TCR beta chain. The assay was immunoSEQ multiplex PCR, and TCRdb's table has in-frame clones only and misses some. The sample lists about 120,000 clones, 60% to 80% seen once, with roughly 17% in the top ten. This sample was included in a study of blood T cell repertoires in COVID-19. Turning to the study itself: There were acute and convalescent COVID-19 samples, and they came from the United States, Italy and Spain. Sample material is recorded as cDNA or gDNA derived from T cells, B-cell-depleted T cells, or PBMCs.

The germline V and J ends were trimmed by 2 bases and 9 bases, with 14 bases remaining between them. Per germline, CDR1 SGHTA and CDR2 FQGNSA. The CDR3 spans 13 residues. The TCR originated in a woman aged 80 or over with active or convalescent COVID-19. The sequencing input was peripheral blood. The rearrangement links TRBV7-2 to TRBJ2-7, with a possible D match to TRBD1 (6 bases). The DNA for the CDR3 is TGTGCCAGCAGCTTATACCGGGACACCTGGCAGTACTTC. It codes for CASSLYRDTWQYF.